This entry concerns a single T cell receptor beta chain. Use of 60 Vbeta and 13 Jbeta primers characterized the PCR. Only in-frame clones appear in the TCRdb table, and some are missing; sequencing was by immunoSEQ multiplex PCR. The table lists over 130,000 clones, 70% to 85% of them singletons. The data were obtained in a study of cytomegalovirus exposure and HLA in healthy donors. Trimming removed 4 bases at V and 8 bases at J, with 14 bases between. The CDR3 length is 13 residues. Germline V gene sequence: CDR1 MDHEN, CDR2 SYDVKM. The sequencing input was PBMCs. The J gene is TRBJ1-2, the V gene TRBV28, with D tentatively TRBD1 (5 bases). This receptor was obtained from a male donor in good health and CMV-seronegative. CDR3 region: CASSWTGVGGYTF. The CDR3 nucleotides are TGTGCCAGCAGTTGGACGGGGGTGGGAGGCTACACCTTC.